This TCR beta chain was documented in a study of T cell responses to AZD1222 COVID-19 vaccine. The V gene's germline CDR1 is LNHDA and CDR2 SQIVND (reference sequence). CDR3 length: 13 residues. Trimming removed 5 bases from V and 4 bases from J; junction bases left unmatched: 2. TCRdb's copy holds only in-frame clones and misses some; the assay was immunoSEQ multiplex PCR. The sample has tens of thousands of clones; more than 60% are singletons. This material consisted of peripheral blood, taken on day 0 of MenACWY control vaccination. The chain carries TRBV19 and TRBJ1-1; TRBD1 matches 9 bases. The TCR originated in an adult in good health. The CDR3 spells CASSSDRGTEAFF. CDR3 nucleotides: TGTGCCAGTAGTTCGGACAGGGGCACTGAAGCTTTCTTT.